The 2 T cell receptor beta chains below were found in one sample sequenced in a study of control samples from healthy donors and cancer patients. TCRdb's copy holds only in-frame clones and misses some; the assay was immunoSEQ multiplex PCR. This table has around 83,000 clones, over 85% appearing once. The sequenced sample was PBMCs. Every receptor here comes from a woman aged 40 to 50 with lung cancer.

This clone turned up a few times. The V gene is TRBV9, the J gene TRBJ2-1, with D possibly TRBD2 on 6 matching bases. CDR1 and CDR2 (germline): SGDLS, YYNGEE. This CDR3 has 15 amino acids. Deletions cut 3 bases from V and 5 bases from J, with 15 bases between. In nucleotides, the CDR3 is TGTGCCAGCAGCGGCGGGACTCCCAGCCACAATGAGCAGTTCTTC. Amino acids: CASSGGTPSHNEQFF.

The gene calls are TRBV27 and TRBJ2-1, with TRBD1 matching over 7 bases. The junction had 2 bases not matched to a gene; V was cut back by 6 bases and J by 6 bases. The CDR3 extends over 12 amino acids. Germline V lookup: CDR1 MNHEY, CDR2 SMNVEV (reference sequence). The DNA for the CDR3 is TGTGCCAGCAGACAGGGGTTCAATGAGCAGTTCTTC. Amino acid sequence: CASRQGFNEQFF.